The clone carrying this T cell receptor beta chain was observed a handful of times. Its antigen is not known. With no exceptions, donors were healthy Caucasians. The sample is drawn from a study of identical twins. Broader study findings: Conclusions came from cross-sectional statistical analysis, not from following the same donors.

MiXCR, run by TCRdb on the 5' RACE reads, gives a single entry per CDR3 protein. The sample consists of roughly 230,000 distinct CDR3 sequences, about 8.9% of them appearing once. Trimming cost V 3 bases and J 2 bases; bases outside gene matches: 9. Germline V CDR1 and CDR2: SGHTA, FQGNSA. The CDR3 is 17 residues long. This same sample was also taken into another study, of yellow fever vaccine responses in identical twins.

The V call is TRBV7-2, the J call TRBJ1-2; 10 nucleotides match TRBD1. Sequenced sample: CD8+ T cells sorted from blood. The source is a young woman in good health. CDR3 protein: CASSFRDRGLTNYGYTF. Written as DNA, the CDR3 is TGTGCCAGCAGCTTCCGGGACAGGGGCCTGACAAACTATGGCTACACCTTC.